The 6 T cell receptor beta chains below were found in one sample sequenced in a study of CD8+CD57+ T cells in acquired aplastic anemia. Genomic DNA constituted the template upon which TCR beta VDJ and CDR3 profiling was performed. In TCRdb, the reads were re-called with MiXCR into one record per CDR3 protein. The sample records just over 400,000 distinct CDR3 sequences, 65% to 80% being singletons. The source material was sorted CD4+, CD8+, or CD8+CD57+ T cells (not recorded which) from PBMCs. The receptors come from a human donor in good health, serving as a control.

The table lists this clonotype with many counts. The gene calls are TRBV7-2 and TRBJ2-3; 7 bases map to TRBD2. The CDR3 extends over 15 amino acids. CDR1 and CDR2 (germline): SGHTA, FQGNSA. With 6 bases clipped from V and 0 bases from J, the junction kept 6 bases outside the gene matches. The CDR3 nucleotides read TGTGCCAGCAGGGGGGGGAGAATAAGCACAGATACGCAGTATTTT. Translated, it gives CASRGGRISTDTQYF.

This clonotype was picked up many times. The chain has TRBV12-3 or TRBV12-4 and TRBJ1-5, with TRBD1 matching over 7 bases. Unmatched junction bases numbered 11, after V lost 6 bases and J lost 9 bases. This CDR3 is 14 amino acids long. DNA for the CDR3: TGTGCCAGCAGGGGCGGACAGGCGCTGGGGCCCCAGCATTTT. It specifies CASRGGQALGPQHF.

The chain uses TRBV20-1 and TRBJ1-1, with TRBD1 matching over 11 bases. With 3 bases clipped from V and 6 bases from J, the junction kept 9 bases outside the gene matches. This CDR3 is built from 15 residues. Germline V gene lookup returns CDR1 DFQATT and CDR2 SNEGSKA (reference sequence). CDR3 bases: TGCAGTGCTAGCGCCGGACAGGGGGCTTTTGCTGAAGCTTTCTTT. Translation: CSASAGQGAFAEAFF.

The chain links TRBV9 to TRBJ1-4, with 9 bases lining up with TRBD1. Germline assignment: CDR1 SGDLS and CDR2 YYNGEE. The V and J ends lost 0 bases and 1 base, in that order; junction bases with no gene match: 1. CDR3 length: 16 amino acids. DNA of the CDR3: TGTGCCAGCAGCGTAGAGGGACAGGGAACTAATGAAAAACTGTTTTTT. Protein: CASSVEGQGTNEKLFF. Based on the CDR3 plus reference TRBV9 and TRBJ1-4, the full variable domain is DSGVTQTPKHLITATGQRVTLRCSPRSGDLSVYWYQQSLDQGLQFLIQYYNGEERAKGNILERFSAQQFPDLHSELNLSSLELGDSALYFCASSVEGQGTNEKLFFGSGTQLSVL.

The V gene is TRBV20-1, the J gene TRBJ2-3; 9 bases line up with TRBD2. The V gene end was trimmed by 6 bases and the J gene end by 6 bases; junction bases not matched to a gene: 10. The CDR3 consists of 14 residues. The germline V gene has CDR1 DFQATT and CDR2 SNEGSKA (reference sequence). For the CDR3, the DNA is TGCAGTGCGGAGCGGGGGGCCGAGTTCGATACGCAGTATTTT. Translated: CSAERGAEFDTQYF.

This chain connects TRBV2 to TRBJ2-7; 8 bases align to TRBD2. CDR1 is SNHLY and CDR2 is FYNNEI in the germline V gene. The CDR3 covers 13 residues. V shed 7 bases, J shed 1 base, and the junction held 3 bases outside the gene matches. The CDR3 DNA reads TGTGCCAGCAAGGTAGCGGGATCCTACGAGCAGTACTTC. Its translation is CASKVAGSYEQYF.